This passage covers 19 T cell receptor beta chains from one sample sequenced in a study of cytomegalovirus exposure and HLA in healthy donors. The PCR ran on 60 Vbeta and 13 Jbeta primers. Assay: immunoSEQ multiplex PCR; the TCRdb copy retains only in-frame clones and omits some. The sample has 90,000 to 100,000 clones; 55% to 80% are singletons. The sample consisted of PBMCs. The source is a female donor in good health and CMV-seronegative.

This clone showed up just a few times. Written as DNA, the CDR3 is TGCGCCAGCAGCATAGGGACAACAACTAATGAAAAACTGTTTTTT. Its translation is CASSIGTTTNEKLFF. The V gene is TRBV5-1, the J gene TRBJ1-4; D perhaps matches TRBD1 (6 bases). The germline gives CDR1 SGHRS, CDR2 YFSETQ. The CDR3 is made up of 15 amino acids. With 4 bases removed from V and 0 bases from J, the gap between germline ends came to 10 bases. The full variable domain, completed using reference TRBV5-1 and TRBJ1-4, is KAGVTQTPRYLIKTRGQQVTLSCSPISGHRSVSWYQQTPGQGLQFLFEYFSETQRNKGNFPGRFSGRQFSNSRSEMNVSTLELGDSALYLCASSIGTTTNEKLFFGSGTQLSVL.

Worth noting for this clone: The sample holds other DNA sequences that translate to the same CDR3. The genes are TRBV5-4 and TRBJ2-1; D unclear. The germline V gene has CDR1 SGHNT and CDR2 YYREEE (reference sequence). The V gene lost 2 bases and the J gene lost 4 bases, with 7 bases spanning the gap. The CDR3 covers 13 residues. This chain's CDR3 is CASSFTDYNEQFF. CDR3 coding DNA: TGTGCCAGCAGCTTTACAGATTACAATGAGCAGTTCTTC.

This rearrangement joins TRBV18 to TRBJ2-3; D might be TRBD2 (5 bases). Per the germline V gene, CDR1 is KGHSH and CDR2 is LQKENI. The CDR3 has 16 residues. Trimming took 3 bases from V and 2 from J, leaving 15 bases between them. CDR3 sequence: CASSPQGAANTDTQYF. CDR3 DNA sequence: TGTGCCAGCTCACCCCAAGGAGCGGCCAACACAGATACGCAGTATTTT.

V is TRBV29-1 and J is TRBJ2-7, with a weak D call TRBD1 (5 bases). Germline loops: CDR1 SQVTM, CDR2 ANQGSEA. The CDR3 is 14 residues long. With 0 bases removed from V and 2 bases from J, the gap between germline ends came to 11 bases. The CDR3 here is CSVEDETATYEQYF. CDR3 nucleotide sequence: TGCAGCGTTGAAGATGAGACAGCCACCTACGAGCAGTACTTC.

This clone appeared once. The J gene is TRBJ1-5, the V gene TRBV25-1; D not certain. The CDR3 totals 11 residues. The germline gives CDR1 MGHDK, CDR2 SYGVNS. V shed 10 bases and J shed 6 bases, with 10 bases lying between them. The CDR3 here is CAIEEAQPQHF. DNA of the CDR3: TGTGCCATCGAGGAGGCTCAGCCCCAGCATTTT.

This rearrangement joins TRBV6-5 to TRBJ1-2, with 11 bases lining up with TRBD1. CDR3 length equals 14 residues. The ends lost 5 bases at V and 6 bases at J; junction bases unmatched: 5. CDR1 and CDR2 (germline): MNHEY, SVGAGI. The CDR3 nucleotides are TGTGCCAGCAGTGCGGACAGGGGGCTGAATGGCTACACCTTC. This gives the protein CASSADRGLNGYTF.

The chain uses TRBV23-1 and TRBJ2-5; the D is unclear. TRBV23-1 is an open reading frame whose function is uncertain. Trimming stripped 3 bases from V and 2 bases from J, with 4 bases between. The CDR3 sequence is 12 residues long. CDR3 nucleotide sequence: TGCGCCAGCAGTCAGCGGCAAGAGACCCAGTACTTC. Amino acid sequence: CASSQRQETQYF.

The chain employs TRBV30 and TRBJ1-2, with D maybe TRBD1 (5 bases). This CDR3 spans 14 amino acids. V was trimmed by 0 bases and J by 4 bases, leaving 12 bases between them. Germline V gene sequence: CDR1 GTSNPN, CDR2 SVGIG (reference sequence). In nucleotides, the CDR3 is TGTGCCTGGAGTGTACCAGGGTTCCCCTATGGCTACACCTTC. Translating gives CAWSVPGFPYGYTF.

This chain links TRBV19 with TRBJ2-7; no definite D call. V was cut by 3 bases and J by 2 bases, with 11 bases left in between. The CDR3 spans 14 residues. Germline CDR1 LNHDA, CDR2 SQIVND (reference sequence). CDR3 residues: CASSMGQLPYEQYF. The CDR3 DNA sequence: TGTGCCAGTAGTATGGGCCAACTCCCCTACGAGCAGTACTTC.

This sequence joins TRBV2 and TRBJ1-5, with 7 bases that match TRBD1. This CDR3 spans 15 amino acids. CDR1 and CDR2 from the germline V gene are SNHLY and FYNNEI. Trimming at V came to 6 bases and at J to 0 bases, leaving 5 bases not matched to a gene. CDR3 region: CASRGQSYSNQPQHF. The CDR3 bases are TGTGCCAGCAGGGGACAGAGCTATAGCAATCAGCCCCAGCATTTT.

The CDR3 spells CASSSRQAYNQPQHF. The CDR3 nucleotides are TGTGCCAGCAGTTCACGACAGGCCTACAATCAGCCCCAGCATTTT. The chain uses TRBV27 and TRBJ1-5, with D possibly matching TRBD1 (6 bases). Germline CDR1 MNHEY, CDR2 SMNVEV (reference sequence). The germline V and J ends were trimmed by 4 bases and 3 bases, with 13 bases remaining between them. The CDR3 is 15 amino acids.

The chain carries TRBV2 and TRBJ2-5; 8 bases are shared with TRBD1. The germline CDR1 and CDR2 sequences are SNHLY and FYNNEI. The CDR3 is 13 amino acids. The junction had 7 bases not matched to a gene; V was cut back by 8 bases and J by 5 bases. CDR3 sequence reads: CASLGTGIETQYF. DNA of the CDR3: TGTGCCAGCCTGGGGACAGGAATTGAGACCCAGTACTTC.

The chain employs TRBV29-1 and TRBJ1-2, with D tentatively TRBD1 (5 bases). With 5 bases removed from V and 4 bases from J, the gap between germline ends came to 23 bases. The length of the CDR3 is 16 residues. Germline V gives CDR1 SQVTM, CDR2 ANQGSEA. DNA of the CDR3: TGCAGCGTTAGGTGGGGCTTTTGGGCAGACTCCTATGGCTACACCTTC. Protein product: CSVRWGFWADSYGYTF.

The chain carries TRBV30 and TRBJ2-5; 11 nucleotides match TRBD2. There are 15 residues in the CDR3. CDR1 and CDR2 (germline): GTSNPN, SVGIG (reference sequence). Unmatched junction bases numbered 12, after V lost 3 bases and J lost 9 bases. This chain's CDR3 is CAWSSGTSGAQPQYF. In DNA form, the CDR3 reads TGTGCCTGGAGCTCAGGGACTAGCGGAGCCCAGCCCCAGTACTTC.

V usage is TRBV15 and J usage is TRBJ2-7; 12 bases fit TRBD1. The CDR3 extends over 17 amino acids. Per the germline V gene, CDR1 is LNHNV and CDR2 is YYDKDF (reference sequence). V was clipped by 5 bases and J by 2 bases; unmatched bases: 10. CDR3 nucleotide sequence: TGTGCCACCAGCCCTAAATCGGGACAGGGGGCTGCCTACGAGCAGTACTTC. It yields the protein CATSPKSGQGAAYEQYF.

This chain uses TRBV5-6 with TRBJ2-7; 10 nucleotides line up with TRBD1. The germline V gene has CDR1 SGHDT and CDR2 YYEEEE. Trimming at V came to 3 bases and at J to 7 bases, leaving 7 bases not matched to a gene. This CDR3 spans 14 amino acids. This CDR3 reads CASSWPGQGREQYF. CDR3 DNA sequence: TGTGCCAGCAGCTGGCCGGGACAGGGGAGGGAGCAGTACTTC.

The genes are TRBV6-1 and TRBJ1-4; 7 nucleotides agree with TRBD1. The CDR3 loop spans 15 amino acids. Trimming took 6 bases from V and 8 from J; bases not matched to a gene: 12. Germline V gene sequence: CDR1 MNHNS, CDR2 SASEGT. The CDR3 loop is CASSVNRGRGEKLFF. CDR3 bases: TGTGCCAGCAGCGTAAACAGGGGAAGAGGAGAAAAACTGTTTTTT.

A note on this clone: One junction end does not reproduce the germline sequence, and a read error may be involved. The rearrangement uses TRBV7-9 and TRBJ1-1; D may be TRBD1 (5 bases). The CDR3 runs to 15 residues. Germline-derived CDR1 and CDR2 are SEHNR and FQNEAQ (reference sequence). The CDR3 sequence: CSSSFQQGPNTEAFF. The CDR3 DNA sequence: TGTTCCAGCAGCTTCCAGCAGGGCCCGAACACTGAAGCTTTCTTT.

The chain's CDR3 is CASSLAARDYGYTF. The CDR3 DNA reads TGTGCCAGCAGCTTGGCAGCTAGAGACTATGGCTACACCTTC. V gene TRBV5-4 combines with J gene TRBJ1-2; no definite D call. This CDR3 contains 14 residues. Trimming removed 0 bases from V and 3 bases from J, with 9 bases in between. Germline CDR1 is SGHNT and CDR2 is YYREEE (reference sequence).